This T cell receptor (beta chain) was observed in a study of T-cell reconstitution after alpha-beta-depleted transplantation in children. The authors prepared the TCRbeta library with unique molecular identifiers. One entry per CDR3 protein results from TCRdb running MiXCR on the PCR reads. Seen here are 600,000 to 700,000 distinct CDR3 sequences, around 16% observed once, and the top ten hold around 0.96%. This clonotype turned up a few times. Per germline, CDR1 LGHNA and CDR2 YNFKEQ. Trimming took off 0 bases at V and 1 base at J, with 7 bases between the two ends. The CDR3 extends over 15 amino acids.

Sequenced here: PBMCs from the stem cell graft donor, sampled from the stem cell graft. The chain carries TRBV4-2 and TRBJ1-5; D unresolved. This TCR was sampled from a human donor who donated a stem cell graft to a child with acute myeloid leukemia. CDR3 coding DNA: TGTGCCAGCAGCCAAGATAACGAGAGCAATCAGCCCCAGCATTTT. Its translation: CASSQDNESNQPQHF.